Listed here are 20 T cell receptor beta chains from one sample, sequenced in a study of blood T cells in healthy people across ages. Then a second PCR, running about 7 to 11 cycles, was carried out with a sample-barcoded 5' primer and a J-beta primer mix. MiXCR, run by TCRdb on the 5' RACE reads, gives a single entry per CDR3 protein. The sample yields around 1.5 million distinct CDR3 sequences, about 43% seen once. The sequencing sample was made of blood. The receptors originated from a woman aged 18-29 years in good health.

Only a few counts were recorded for this clonotype. The J gene is TRBJ2-5, the V gene TRBV6-2 or TRBV6-3; D is unclear. CDR3 length equals 14 residues. Trimming pared 4 bases from V and 2 bases from J, leaving 11 bases between. Germline V gives CDR1 MNHEY, CDR2 SVGEGT. The CDR3 DNA reads TGTGCCAGCAGTTCACAGCGTTTTCAAGAGACCCAGTACTTC. As protein: CASSSQRFQETQYF.

V and J are TRBV20-1 and TRBJ2-3, with TRBD1 matching 9 bases. With 6 bases clipped from V and 3 bases from J, the junction kept 7 bases outside the gene matches. This CDR3 region has 14 residues. CDR1 DFQATT and CDR2 SNEGSKA come from the germline V gene (reference sequence). CDR3 bases: TGCAGTGCCTACGACAGGGGGACTACAGATACGCAGTATTTT. Amino acids: CSAYDRGTTDTQYF.

The CDR3 region has the DNA TGCAGCGTTTACGTGGTAGCGGGGGGGGCGGATACGCAGTATTTT. Translation: CSVYVVAGGADTQYF. The chain is built from TRBV29-1 and TRBJ2-3, with 11 nucleotides matching TRBD2. The length of the CDR3 is 15 residues. Germline CDR1 is SQVTM and CDR2 is ANQGSEA. The V and J ends lost 5 bases and 6 bases, in that order; junction bases with no gene match: 10.

V gene TRBV20-1 combines with J gene TRBJ2-1; 12 bases agree with TRBD2. The CDR3 is 15 residues long. V lost 5 bases to trimming and J lost 6 bases; unmatched junction nucleotides: 8. Germline values: CDR1 DFQATT, CDR2 SNEGSKA (reference sequence). In DNA, the CDR3 is TGCAGTGCTTTCTCTCGGACTAGCGGGACCAATGAGCAGTTCTTC. Protein sequence: CSAFSRTSGTNEQFF.

V usage is TRBV3-1 and J usage is TRBJ1-6; maybe TRBD1 (5 bases). Germline V CDR1 and CDR2: LGHDT, YNNKEL (reference sequence). V lost 1 base and J 11 bases, leaving 9 bases between the germline ends. This CDR3 has 13 amino acids. Here the CDR3 DNA reads TGTGCCAGCAGCCAAGCCCGGGACCCACCCCTCCACTTT. It specifies CASSQARDPPLHF.

The chain links TRBV6-2 or TRBV6-3 to TRBJ1-2; D unresolved. Per the germline V gene, CDR1 is MNHEY and CDR2 is SVGEGT. The CDR3 sequence is 11 residues long. Trimming stripped 5 bases from V and 8 bases from J, with 9 bases between. This chain's CDR3 is CASSGQTGYTF. CDR3 coding DNA: TGTGCCAGCAGTGGGCAAACGGGCTACACCTTC.

The table lists this clonotype with a few counts. The rearrangement links TRBV9 to TRBJ1-1; D perhaps matches TRBD1 (6 bases). Trimming left V 4 bases short and J 1 base short, with 14 bases between. Germline lookup yields CDR1 SGDLS and CDR2 YYNGEE. The CDR3 sequence is 15 residues long. CDR3 residues: CASSPLGGANTEAFF. The CDR3 DNA reads as TGTGCCAGCAGCCCCTTGGGGGGCGCGAACACTGAAGCTTTCTTT. Full variable domain (missing parts from reference TRBV9 and TRBJ1-1): DSGVTQTPKHLITATGQRVTLRCSPRSGDLSVYWYQQSLDQGLQFLIQYYNGEERAKGNILERFSAQQFPDLHSELNLSSLELGDSALYFCASSPLGGANTEAFFGQGTRLTVV.

In its sample, this clonotype was seen a few times. The rearrangement joins TRBV3-1 to TRBJ2-7; a possible D gene is TRBD2 (5 bases). The CDR3 consists of 12 residues. Looked up from germline, CDR1 is LGHDT and CDR2 is YNNKEL (reference sequence). Trimming removed 4 bases at V and 7 bases at J, with 11 bases between. CDR3 region: CASSPGEREQYF. The DNA for the CDR3 is TGTGCCAGCAGCCCCGGGGAGCGGGAGCAGTACTTC.

V is TRBV5-1 and J is TRBJ2-6; D might be TRBD1 or TRBD2, each matching 6 bases. Trimming left V 2 bases short and J 5 bases short, with 11 bases between. There are 15 residues in the CDR3. In germline, CDR1 is SGHRS, CDR2 YFSETQ. Written as DNA, the CDR3 is TGCGCCAGCAGCTTAATGGGGGGCAGGGCCAACGTCCTGACTTTC. Translating it yields CASSLMGGRANVLTF.

This clonotype was found a few times. The chain employs TRBV10-1 and TRBJ1-1, with 10 bases lining up with TRBD1. CDR3 length equals 14 residues. CDR1 is WNHNN and CDR2 is SYGVQD in the germline V gene (reference sequence). V was pared by 0 bases and J by 8 bases, with 3 bases of the junction left unmatched. The CDR3 loop reads CASSESRQGAEAFF. The CDR3 bases are TGCGCCAGCAGTGAGTCGAGACAGGGGGCCGAAGCTTTCTTT.

The count of this clonotype is one. V usage is TRBV27 and J usage is TRBJ2-5; TRBD1 might be the D (6 bases). The CDR3 covers 15 residues. The V end lost 6 bases, the J end lost 11 bases, and 25 bases lay between the germline ends. Germline V gives CDR1 MNHEY, CDR2 SMNVEV (reference sequence). CDR3 coding DNA: TGTGCCAGCAGCCCCGGGACATTCCCCTACAATGAGCAGTACTTC. Residues: CASSPGTFPYNEQYF.

The genes are TRBV24-1 and TRBJ2-5, with a possible D match to TRBD1 (5 bases). V was shortened by 4 bases and J by 11 bases, with 19 bases between the two germline ends. CDR3 length equals 14 residues. Germline V lookup: CDR1 KGHDR, CDR2 SFDVKD. The CDR3 reads CATSEGPSYNEQYF. As DNA, the CDR3 is TGTGCCACCAGTGAGGGGCCTTCCTACAATGAGCAGTACTTC.

This clonotype was observed a single time. The chain combines TRBV10-2 with TRBJ1-1; the match to TRBD1 covers 7 bases. Germline V CDR1 and CDR2: WSHSY, SAAADI. The CDR3 totals 14 residues. With 6 bases clipped from V and 7 bases from J, the junction kept 11 bases outside the gene matches. CDR3 nucleotides: TGCGCCAGCAGGGGGATGACAGGGAAAAGTGAAGCTTTCTTT. Protein: CASRGMTGKSEAFF.

This clonotype was picked up one time. The chain uses TRBV27 and TRBJ2-2; TRBD1 or TRBD2 may be the D gene (5 bases each). V lost 1 base to trimming and J lost 0 bases, with 12 bases between them. CDR1 is MNHEY, CDR2 SMNVEV, per germline (reference sequence). The CDR3 consists of 17 residues. In nucleotides, the CDR3 is TGTGCCAGCAGTTTATATTTTGGGACCCCGAACACCGGGGAGCTGTTTTTT. Translating it yields CASSLYFGTPNTGELFF.

The J gene is TRBJ1-2, the V gene TRBV4-1; D possibly corresponds to TRBD1 (5 bases). V was shortened by 1 base and J by 0 bases, with 18 bases between the two germline ends. The CDR3 totals 18 residues. The germline V gene encodes CDR1 MGHRA and CDR2 YSYEKL. CDR3 region: CASSQGGTVPTTNYGYTF. The CDR3 DNA follows: TGCGCCAGCAGCCAAGGTGGGACCGTCCCCACCACTAACTATGGCTACACCTTC.

The V and J genes are TRBV7-6 and TRBJ2-1, with D possibly matching TRBD2 (6 bases). Germline V gene data show CDR1 as SGHVS and CDR2 as FNYEAQ. The V end lost 1 base, the J end lost 5 bases, and 12 bases lay between the germline ends. This CDR3 contains 15 residues. The CDR3 here is CASSLEAGRDNEQFF. DNA of the CDR3: TGTGCCAGCAGCTTAGAGGCGGGGAGAGACAATGAGCAGTTCTTC. Supplemented by reference TRBV7-6 and TRBJ2-1, the full variable domain reads GAGVSQSPRYKVTKRGQDVALRCDPISGHVSLYWYRQALGQGPEFLTYFNYEAQQDKSGLPNDRFSAERPEGSISTLTIQRTEQRDSAMYRCASSLEAGRDNEQFFGPGTRLTVL.

The gene calls are TRBV4-1 and TRBJ1-5, with a weak D call TRBD1 (6 bases). V lost 0 bases, J lost 6 bases, and 18 bases lay in between. The CDR3 length is 17 residues. Germline lookup yields CDR1 MGHRA and CDR2 YSYEKL. This CDR3 is CASSQDGYRARRQPQHF. The CDR3 bases are TGCGCCAGCAGCCAAGATGGGTACAGGGCCCGGCGTCAGCCCCAGCATTTT.

The sample holds a few counts of this clonotype. The V and J genes are TRBV5-5 and TRBJ2-7; TRBD2 agrees at 7 bases. Germline V gene sequence: CDR1 SGHKS, CDR2 YYEKEE (reference sequence). This CDR3 has 15 residues. V dropped 2 bases and J dropped 4; count of bases not matched to a gene: 9. The CDR3 region has the DNA TGTGCCAGCAGCTTAGACATCCAGCGGGGTTACGAGCAGTACTTC. Translation gives CASSLDIQRGYEQYF.

The CDR3 region is CASFREMQYF. The DNA of the CDR3 is TGTGCCAGCTTCCGGGAAATGCAGTACTTC. V is TRBV2 and J is TRBJ2-5, with a weak D call TRBD2 (5 bases). Germline CDR1 is SNHLY and CDR2 is FYNNEI. The CDR3 is made up of 10 amino acids. The V end lost 8 bases, the J end lost 11 bases, and 12 bases lay between the germline ends.

The chain uses TRBV20-1 and TRBJ1-6; 11 bases fit TRBD1. The length of the CDR3 is 18 residues. CDR1 is DFQATT and CDR2 is SNEGSKA in the germline V gene (reference sequence). The V and J ends lost 6 bases and 5 bases, in that order; junction bases with no gene match: 15. The CDR3, as DNA: TGCAGTGCCAAAACCCTCGCCGGGGACAGGGGGAATAATTCACCCCTCCACTTT. It is translated as CSAKTLAGDRGNNSPLHF.